This T cell receptor (beta chain) comes out of a study of blood T cell repertoires in COVID-19. The overall study: The samples span acute and convalescent COVID-19 from the United States, Italy and Spain. T cells, B-cell-depleted T cells, or PBMCs supplied cDNA or gDNA.

Under the authors' procedure: Amplification with reference gene primers provided the estimates of nucleated cell counts. Repertoires were generated with immunoSEQ multiplex PCR, while TCRdb's copy carries only in-frame clones and drops some. The V and J calls and the clone size are those of that table, but D and trimming were determined from the DNA. The sample shows about 120,000 clones, 55% to 75% of them seen only once. CDR1 MGHRA and CDR2 YSYEKL come from the germline V gene. Trimming stripped 1 base from V and 8 bases from J, with 17 bases between. This CDR3 is 15 amino acids long. The TCR originated in a woman in her 70s with acute or convalescent COVID-19. The V and J genes are TRBV4-1 and TRBJ1-2; TRBD1 might be the D (6 bases). The sample was peripheral blood. CDR3 protein: CASSQGLGPRGGYTF. DNA of the CDR3: TGCGCCAGCAGCCAAGGGCTAGGGCCTAGGGGGGGCTACACCTTC.